A single sample gave rise to the 15 T cell receptor beta chains below, sequenced in a study of blood T cell repertoires in COVID-19. TCRdb keeps only in-frame clones here, not all; method: immunoSEQ multiplex PCR. This table holds roughly 100,000 clones, around 90% found once. The material sequenced was peripheral blood. The receptors here all came from a woman in her 70s with acute or convalescent COVID-19.

This chain joins TRBV19 and TRBJ1-5; 7 bases map to TRBD1. Unmatched junction bases numbered 8, after V lost 0 bases and J lost 0 bases. CDR3 length equals 18 residues. Germline CDR1 and CDR2: LNHDA and SQIVND (reference sequence). This chain's CDR3 is CASSIDTGVGNSNQPQHF. The DNA of the CDR3 is TGTGCCAGTAGTATAGATACAGGGGTGGGGAATAGCAATCAGCCCCAGCATTTT.

The chain uses TRBV5-1 and TRBJ1-3; 11 nucleotides agree with TRBD1. Germline V gene data show CDR1 as SGHRS and CDR2 as YFSETQ. The CDR3 totals 18 residues. Unmatched junction bases numbered 11, after V lost 4 bases and J lost 2 bases. Here the CDR3 reads CASSEPGTGGLPGNTIYF. The CDR3 region has the DNA TGCGCCAGCAGCGAACCCGGGACAGGGGGATTACCTGGAAACACCATATATTTT.

The chain employs TRBV28 and TRBJ1-5; 9 bases line up with TRBD1. In germline, CDR1 is MDHEN, CDR2 SYDVKM. The CDR3 extends over 15 amino acids. Losses at the gene ends were 8 bases for V and 4 bases for J; bases not matched to a gene: 9. Written as DNA, the CDR3 is TGTGCCAGCCTCCGGGACAGGGTGAATAATCAGCCCCAGCATTTT. Amino acid sequence: CASLRDRVNNQPQHF.

The rearrangement joins TRBV19 to TRBJ2-7, with TRBD2 identical over 11 bases. This CDR3 has 14 residues. The junction had 6 bases not matched to a gene; V was cut back by 3 bases and J by 8 bases. Germline CDR1 reads LNHDA; CDR2 reads SQIVND (reference sequence). This CDR3 is CASSMGLAATQQYF. For the CDR3, the DNA is TGTGCCAGTAGTATGGGACTAGCGGCCACCCAGCAGTACTTC.

The rearrangement joins TRBV5-5 to TRBJ1-1; 9 nucleotides match TRBD1. V lost 3 bases, J lost 0 bases, and 15 bases stayed unmatched. CDR1 is SGHKS and CDR2 is YYEKEE in the germline V gene (reference sequence). CDR3 length: 19 amino acids. This chain's CDR3 is CASSSYAGRDRVLNTEAFF. The CDR3 DNA reads TGTGCCAGCAGCTCCTATGCCGGGAGGGACAGGGTATTGAACACTGAAGCTTTCTTT.

The genes are TRBV27 and TRBJ2-5, with TRBD2 identical over 14 bases. Germline V gene lookup returns CDR1 MNHEY and CDR2 SMNVEV (reference sequence). The CDR3 sequence is 17 residues long. The J segment lost 7 bases and the V segment lost 5 bases, leaving 12 bases of the junction unmatched. CDR3 loop: CASSSLPTSGGAGTQYF. The CDR3, as DNA: TGTGCCAGCAGTAGCCTCCCGACTAGCGGGGGGGCAGGGACCCAGTACTTC.

This sequence joins TRBV10-2 and TRBJ1-2; maybe TRBD1 (5 bases). Per germline, CDR1 WSHSY and CDR2 SAAADI. The CDR3 has 12 amino acids. Trimming took 4 bases from V and 8 from J, leaving 11 bases between them. CDR3 nucleotide sequence: TGCGCCAGCAGTGGGCAGGGCTGGGGCTACACCTTC. Translating it yields CASSGQGWGYTF.

This clone was seen a single time. The V gene is TRBV5-1, the J gene TRBJ1-2; D is perhaps TRBD1 (5 bases). The ends were cut back, 5 bases at V and 0 bases at J, with 11 bases in the middle. Germline V lookup: CDR1 SGHRS, CDR2 YFSETQ. This CDR3 comprises 14 residues. The CDR3, as DNA: TGCGCCAGCAGTCCGACAGTCTCTAACTATGGCTACACCTTC. Translating gives CASSPTVSNYGYTF.

CDR3 sequence (DNA): TGCGCCAGCAGCCAAGACAGGACGATTCCCACTGAAGCTTTCTTT. Translation: CASSQDRTIPTEAFF. The rearrangement uses TRBV5-1 and TRBJ1-1; the D gene is possibly TRBD1 (6 bases). CDR1 SGHRS and CDR2 YFSETQ come from the germline V gene. V lost 4 bases, J lost 4 bases, and 17 bases lay in between. The CDR3 totals 15 residues.

The CDR3: CASSGQASGNTIYF. DNA for the CDR3: TGTGCCAGTAGTGGACAGGCCTCTGGAAACACCATATATTTT. This sequence joins TRBV19 and TRBJ1-3, with TRBD1 matching 7 bases. CDR3 length: 14 amino acids. Germline CDR1 is LNHDA and CDR2 is SQIVND (reference sequence). J lost 0 bases, V lost 5 bases, and 1 base had no gene match.

The V gene is TRBV19, the J gene TRBJ2-7; 8 nucleotides line up with TRBD2. V lost 6 bases and J lost 9; bases outside the gene matches: 10. This CDR3 region has 13 residues. CDR1 LNHDA and CDR2 SQIVND come from the germline V gene (reference sequence). DNA of the CDR3: TGTGCCAGTAGCCGGGAGGGTGGTTCGGTGCAGTACGTC. Amino acids: CASSREGGSVQYV.

The CDR3 DNA follows: TGTGCCAGCAGCCAAGATATTAGCCTAAATCAGCCCCAGCATTTT. This gives the protein CASSQDISLNQPQHF. The chain recombines TRBV3-1 (or the pseudogene TRBV3-2) with TRBJ1-5; D call uncertain. Germline V lookup: CDR1 LGHDT, CDR2 YNNKEL (reference sequence). The CDR3 totals 15 residues. Trimming stripped 0 bases from V and 4 bases from J, with 10 bases between.

V gene TRBV6-2 or TRBV6-3 combines with J gene TRBJ2-2; 7 positions match TRBD2. Germline lookup yields CDR1 MNHEY and CDR2 SVGEGT. Trimming at V came to 6 bases and at J to 3 bases, leaving 13 bases not matched to a gene. The CDR3 has 17 amino acids. The CDR3 DNA is TGTGCCAGCAGCTATTTTGGGGTAGCGGGTGACACCGGGGAGCTGTTTTTT. Its translation is CASSYFGVAGDTGELFF.

The chain combines TRBV10-2 with TRBJ2-5; 9 bases match TRBD2. CDR3 size: 14 residues. With V trimmed by 5 bases and J by 5 bases, 6 bases remained unmatched. Germline loops: CDR1 WSHSY, CDR2 SAAADI. The CDR3 region is CASSSLAGRETQYF. CDR3 coding DNA: TGCGCCAGCAGTTCTCTAGCGGGAAGGGAGACCCAGTACTTC.

The chain couples TRBV30 to TRBJ1-2; no clear D gene. V shed 0 bases and J shed 2 bases, with 7 bases lying between them. CDR1 and CDR2 from the germline V gene are GTSNPN and SVGIG (reference sequence). This CDR3 comprises 13 residues. The CDR3 DNA is TGTGCCTGGAGTGTACGAGGGAACTATGGCTACACCTTC. Translated: CAWSVRGNYGYTF.